This T cell receptor beta chain is from a study of shared clonotypes between healthy human individuals. Whole-study context: CD4 naive and memory got three plates each, CD8 naive two, CD8 memory one.

Selected positively for CCR7 and CD45RO-negative, naive CD8 cells excluded terminally differentiated effector memory CD45RA+ cells. V was trimmed by 5 bases and J by 3 bases, leaving 14 bases between them. This CDR3 has 15 residues. The V gene's germline CDR1 is LNHDA and CDR2 SQIVND (reference sequence). The table came from immunoSEQ multiplex PCR; TCRdb's copy has only in-frame clones and leaves some out. The sample includes around 610,000 clones, around 96% seen only once; the top ten take about 0.12%. Material for sequencing was naive CD8+ T cells sorted from blood. This clonotype was sampled from a woman in her twenties or thirties in good health. The chain has TRBV19 and TRBJ1-5; D remains unclear. Here the CDR3 reads CASSETPRFNQPQHF. CDR3 DNA sequence: TGTGCCAGTAGTGAGACCCCCCGATTCAATCAGCCCCAGCATTTT. Combining the CDR3 with reference TRBV19 and TRBJ1-5 gives the whole variable domain DGGITQSPKYLFRKEGQNVTLSCEQNLNHDAMYWYRQDPGQGLRLIYYSQIVNDFQKGDIAEGYSVSREKKESFPLTVTSAQKNPTAFYLCASSETPRFNQPQHFGDGTRLSIL.